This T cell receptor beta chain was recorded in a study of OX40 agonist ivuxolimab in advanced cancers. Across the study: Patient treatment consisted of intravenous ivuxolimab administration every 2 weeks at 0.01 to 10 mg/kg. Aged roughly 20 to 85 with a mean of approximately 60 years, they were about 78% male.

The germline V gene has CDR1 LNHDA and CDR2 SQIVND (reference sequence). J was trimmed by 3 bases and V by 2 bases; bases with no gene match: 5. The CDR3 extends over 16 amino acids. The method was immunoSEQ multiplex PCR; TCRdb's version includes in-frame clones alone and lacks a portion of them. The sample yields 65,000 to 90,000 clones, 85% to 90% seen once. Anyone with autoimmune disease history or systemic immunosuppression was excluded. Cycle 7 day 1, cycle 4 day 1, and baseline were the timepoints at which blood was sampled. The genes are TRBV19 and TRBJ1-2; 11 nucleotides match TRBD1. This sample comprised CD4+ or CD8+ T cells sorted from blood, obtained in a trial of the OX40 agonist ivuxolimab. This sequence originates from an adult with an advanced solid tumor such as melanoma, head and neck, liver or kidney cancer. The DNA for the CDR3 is TGTGCCAGTAGTATAAGGGGGACAGGGGGGTACTATGGCTACACCTTC. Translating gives CASSIRGTGGYYGYTF.